What follows is one T cell receptor (beta chain) and its context. No antigen is known for it. The data originate from a study of vaccination effects on CD4 cells after COVID-19. About the study: Post-vaccine sample collection fell at a median of 72 days after the second dose.

Clones were read by immunoSEQ multiplex PCR, and TCRdb kept only the in-frame ones, dropping some. The sample yields over 10,000 clones, about two thirds seen once. The CDR3 sequence is 16 residues long. V lost 1 base and J lost 1; bases outside the gene matches: 0. The V gene's germline CDR1 is SGHTA and CDR2 FQGNSA. Using viral peptide pools, the ViraFEST assay grew out antigen-specific CD4+ T cells prior to sequencing. A 10-day culture period preceded the isolation of CD4+ T cells. PCR showed that the person got SARS-CoV-2 infection at some point between March and December 2020. Each participant was given two doses of one vaccine (BNT162b2 or mRNA-1273). Wells containing 1.5 million to 2.5 million PBMC each were cultured with 9 to 10 IU/ml IL-2 and approximately 10 ug/ml peptides. Study-level findings and limits: Infection- and vaccine-induced clones contracted markedly late after vaccination.

This specimen consisted of CD4+ T cells from PBMCs cultured with HCoV-NL63 spike peptides, obtained after COVID-19 vaccination. The source is a human donor who had a prior SARS-CoV-2 infection. The J gene is TRBJ2-5, the V gene TRBV7-2; 13 bases are a match to TRBD2. The CDR3 bases are TGTGCCAGCAGCTTAGGACTAGCGGGGGGCCAAGAGACCCAGTACTTC. It encodes CASSLGLAGGQETQYF.